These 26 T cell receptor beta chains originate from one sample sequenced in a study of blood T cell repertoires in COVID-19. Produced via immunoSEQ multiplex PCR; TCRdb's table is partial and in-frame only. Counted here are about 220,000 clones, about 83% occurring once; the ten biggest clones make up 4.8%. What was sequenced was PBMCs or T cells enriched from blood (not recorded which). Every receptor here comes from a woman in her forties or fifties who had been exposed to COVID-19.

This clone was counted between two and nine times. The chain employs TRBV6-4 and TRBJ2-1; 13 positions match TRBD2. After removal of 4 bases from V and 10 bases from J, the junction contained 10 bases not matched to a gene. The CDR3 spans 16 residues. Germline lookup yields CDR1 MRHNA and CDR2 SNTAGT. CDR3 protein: CASSAFTSGGADEQFF. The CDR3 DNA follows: TGTGCCAGCAGTGCTTTTACTAGCGGGGGGGCCGACGAGCAGTTCTTC.

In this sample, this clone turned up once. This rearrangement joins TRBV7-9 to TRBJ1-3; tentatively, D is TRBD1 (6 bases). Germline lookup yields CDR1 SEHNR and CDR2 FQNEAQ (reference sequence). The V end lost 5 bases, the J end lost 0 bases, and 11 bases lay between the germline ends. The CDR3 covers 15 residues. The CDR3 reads CASSLQGFSGNTIYF. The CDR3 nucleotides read TGTGCCAGCAGCCTCCAGGGGTTCTCTGGAAACACCATATATTTT.

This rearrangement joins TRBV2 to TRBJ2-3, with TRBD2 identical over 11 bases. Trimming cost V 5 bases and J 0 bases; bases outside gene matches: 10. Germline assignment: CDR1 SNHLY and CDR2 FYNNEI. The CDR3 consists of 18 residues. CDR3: CASSLWTGLAGSTDTQYF. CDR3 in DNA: TGTGCCAGCAGTCTTTGGACCGGACTAGCGGGTAGCACAGATACGCAGTATTTT.

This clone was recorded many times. The CDR3 region has the DNA TGTGCCAGCAGCGTAAGGGGTGGAAGTCGTGCTTTCTTT. It codes for CASSVRGGSRAFF. The chain carries TRBV9 and TRBJ1-1, with D perhaps matching TRBD1 (5 bases). Trimming took 1 base from V and 11 from J, leaving 15 bases between them. The CDR3 loop spans 13 amino acids. Per the germline V gene, CDR1 is SGDLS and CDR2 is YYNGEE.

In DNA, the CDR3 is TGCGCCAGCAGCCAATATGTCGGGACCTACGAGCAGTACTTC. Its protein is CASSQYVGTYEQYF. J is TRBJ2-7 and V is TRBV4-3, with a possible D match to TRBD2 (5 bases). Trimming took 2 bases from V and 2 from J, leaving 10 bases between them. Germline lookup yields CDR1 LGHNA and CDR2 YSLEER. The CDR3 covers 14 residues.

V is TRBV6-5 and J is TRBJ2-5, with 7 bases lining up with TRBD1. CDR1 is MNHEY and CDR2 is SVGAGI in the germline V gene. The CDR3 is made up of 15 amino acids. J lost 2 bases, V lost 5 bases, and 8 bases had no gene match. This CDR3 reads CASSTWDRRQETQYF. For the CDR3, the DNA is TGTGCCAGCAGTACCTGGGACAGAAGACAAGAGACCCAGTACTTC.

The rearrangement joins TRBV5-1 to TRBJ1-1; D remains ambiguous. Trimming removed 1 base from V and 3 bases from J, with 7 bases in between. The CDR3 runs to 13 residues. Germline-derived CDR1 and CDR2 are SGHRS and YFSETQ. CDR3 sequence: CASSLNVDTEAFF. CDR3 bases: TGCGCCAGCAGCTTGAATGTAGACACTGAAGCTTTCTTT.

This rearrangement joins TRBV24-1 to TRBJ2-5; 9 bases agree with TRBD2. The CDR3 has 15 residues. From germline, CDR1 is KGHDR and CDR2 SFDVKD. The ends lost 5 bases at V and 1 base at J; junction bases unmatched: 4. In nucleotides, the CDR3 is TGTGCCACCAGTGCCTTACTAGCGGGCCAAGAGACCCAGTACTTC. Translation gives CATSALLAGQETQYF.

CDR3 protein: CASSDPLLGWQETQYF. DNA of the CDR3: TGCGCCAGCAGCGACCCATTACTAGGGTGGCAAGAGACCCAGTACTTC. The chain combines TRBV5-1 with TRBJ2-5; D is perhaps TRBD2 (5 bases). The CDR3 consists of 16 residues. CDR1 SGHRS and CDR2 YFSETQ come from the germline V gene. The V end was cut by 4 bases, the J end by 2 bases, with 18 bases between.

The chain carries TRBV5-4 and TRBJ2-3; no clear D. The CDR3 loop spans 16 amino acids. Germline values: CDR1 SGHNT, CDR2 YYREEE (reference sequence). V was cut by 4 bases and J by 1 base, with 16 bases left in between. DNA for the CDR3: TGTGCCAGCAGCCCGACTCGTCGCCTAGGCACAGATACGCAGTATTTT. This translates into CASSPTRRLGTDTQYF.

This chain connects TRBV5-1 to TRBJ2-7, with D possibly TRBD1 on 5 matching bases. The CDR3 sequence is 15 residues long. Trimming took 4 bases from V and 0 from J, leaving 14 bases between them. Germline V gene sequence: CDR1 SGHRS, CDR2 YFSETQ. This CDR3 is CASSRGASSSYEQYF. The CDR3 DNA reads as TGCGCCAGCAGCCGTGGGGCCTCGAGCTCCTACGAGCAGTACTTC. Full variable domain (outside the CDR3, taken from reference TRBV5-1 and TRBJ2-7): KAGVTQTPRYLIKTRGQQVTLSCSPISGHRSVSWYQQTPGQGLQFLFEYFSETQRNKGNFPGRFSGRQFSNSRSEMNVSTLELGDSALYLCASSRGASSSYEQYFGPGTRLTVT.

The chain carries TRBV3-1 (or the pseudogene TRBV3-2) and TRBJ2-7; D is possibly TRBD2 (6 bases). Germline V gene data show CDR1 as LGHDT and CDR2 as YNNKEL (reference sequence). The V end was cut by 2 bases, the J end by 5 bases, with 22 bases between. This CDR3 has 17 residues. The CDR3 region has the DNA TGTGCCAGCAGCCAACCTATACCGGGAGTGTCAGGGCACGAGCAGTACTTC. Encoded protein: CASSQPIPGVSGHEQYF.

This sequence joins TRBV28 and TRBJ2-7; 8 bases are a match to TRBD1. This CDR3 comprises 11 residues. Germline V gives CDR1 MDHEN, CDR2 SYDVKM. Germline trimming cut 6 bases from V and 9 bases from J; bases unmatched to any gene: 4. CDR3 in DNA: TGTGCCAGCAGATCGGACAGGGTGCAGTACTTC. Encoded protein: CASRSDRVQYF.

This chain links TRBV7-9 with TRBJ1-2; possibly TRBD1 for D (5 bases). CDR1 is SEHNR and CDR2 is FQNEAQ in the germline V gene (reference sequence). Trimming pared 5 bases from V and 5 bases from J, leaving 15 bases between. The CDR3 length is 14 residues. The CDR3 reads CASSLTGGWYGYTF. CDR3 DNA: TGTGCCAGCAGCCTGACGGGGGGTTGGTATGGCTACACCTTC.

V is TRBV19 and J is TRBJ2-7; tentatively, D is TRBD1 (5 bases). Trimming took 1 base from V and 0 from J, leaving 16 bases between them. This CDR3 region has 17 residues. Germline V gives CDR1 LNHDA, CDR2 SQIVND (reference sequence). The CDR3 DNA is TGTGCCAGTAGTATAGCAGCAGGGCCCTCCAGCTCCTACGAGCAGTACTTC. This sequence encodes CASSIAAGPSSSYEQYF.

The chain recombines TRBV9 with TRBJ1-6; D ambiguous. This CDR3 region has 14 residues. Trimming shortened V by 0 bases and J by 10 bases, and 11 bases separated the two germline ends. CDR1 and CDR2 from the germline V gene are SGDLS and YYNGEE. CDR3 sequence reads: CASSVAQVRSPLHF. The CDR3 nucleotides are TGTGCCAGCAGCGTAGCTCAGGTTAGATCACCCCTCCACTTT.

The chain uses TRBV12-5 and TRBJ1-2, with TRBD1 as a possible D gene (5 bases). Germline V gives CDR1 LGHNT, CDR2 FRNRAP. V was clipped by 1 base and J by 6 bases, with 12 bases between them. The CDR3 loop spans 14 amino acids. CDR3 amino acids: CASGLAHRRHGYTF. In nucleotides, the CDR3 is TGTGCTAGTGGTTTGGCCCACAGGCGCCATGGCTACACCTTC.

CDR3 loop: CSALNTEAFF. The CDR3 coding sequence is TGCAGTGCCCTCAACACTGAAGCTTTCTTT. V is TRBV20-1 and J is TRBJ1-1; no firm D call. Germline V gene sequence: CDR1 DFQATT, CDR2 SNEGSKA (reference sequence). The CDR3 covers 10 residues. V shed 6 bases and J shed 2 bases, with 4 bases lying between them.

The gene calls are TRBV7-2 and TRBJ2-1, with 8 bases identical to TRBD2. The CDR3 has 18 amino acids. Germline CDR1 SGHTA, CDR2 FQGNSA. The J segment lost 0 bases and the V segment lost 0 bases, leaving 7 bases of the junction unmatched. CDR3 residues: CASSLAAGGLSSYNEQFF. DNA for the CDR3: TGTGCCAGCAGCTTAGCCGCGGGGGGCCTAAGCTCCTACAATGAGCAGTTCTTC.

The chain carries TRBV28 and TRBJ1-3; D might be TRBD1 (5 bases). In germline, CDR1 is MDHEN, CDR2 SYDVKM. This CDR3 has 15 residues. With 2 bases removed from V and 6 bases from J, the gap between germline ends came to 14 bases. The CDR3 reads CASSLAGLRINTIYF. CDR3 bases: TGTGCCAGCAGTTTAGCGGGGCTGAGAATAAACACCATATATTTT.

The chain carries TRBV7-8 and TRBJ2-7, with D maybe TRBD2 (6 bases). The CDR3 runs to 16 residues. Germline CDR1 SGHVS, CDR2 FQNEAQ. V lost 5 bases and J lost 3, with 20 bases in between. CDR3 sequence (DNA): TGTGCCAGCAGCCTCGGAGGGCGTCCGGGGCTCTACGAGCAGTACTTC. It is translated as CASSLGGRPGLYEQYF.

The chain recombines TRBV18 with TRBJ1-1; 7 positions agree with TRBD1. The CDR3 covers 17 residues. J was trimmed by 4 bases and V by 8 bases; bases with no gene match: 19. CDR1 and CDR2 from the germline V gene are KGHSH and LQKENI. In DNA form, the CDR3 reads TGTGCCAGCCATCCCCAGGCAGGGGGGCCCTTGGGCACTGAAGCTTTCTTT. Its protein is CASHPQAGGPLGTEAFF.

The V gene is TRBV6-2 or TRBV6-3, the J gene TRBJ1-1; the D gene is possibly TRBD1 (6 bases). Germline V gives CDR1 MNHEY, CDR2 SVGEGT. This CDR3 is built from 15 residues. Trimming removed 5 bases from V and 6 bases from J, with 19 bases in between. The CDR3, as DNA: TGTGCCAGCAGTCGTTACACAGGGATGTTCGCTGAAGCTTTCTTT. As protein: CASSRYTGMFAEAFF.

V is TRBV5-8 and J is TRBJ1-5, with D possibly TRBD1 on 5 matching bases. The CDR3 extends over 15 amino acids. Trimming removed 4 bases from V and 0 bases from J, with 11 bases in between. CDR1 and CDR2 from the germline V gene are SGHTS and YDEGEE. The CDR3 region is CASSPGDDSNQPQHF. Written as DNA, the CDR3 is TGTGCCAGCAGCCCGGGGGACGATAGCAATCAGCCCCAGCATTTT.

The CDR3 loop reads CASSEPGSFYGYTF. CDR3 DNA sequence: TGTGCCAGCAGTGAACCAGGCTCCTTCTATGGCTACACCTTC. The chain recombines TRBV6-1 with TRBJ1-2; the D is unclear. Germline V lookup: CDR1 MNHNS, CDR2 SASEGT. The CDR3 loop spans 14 amino acids. Between the trimmed V and J ends, which lost 2 bases and 4 bases, there was a span of 11 bases.

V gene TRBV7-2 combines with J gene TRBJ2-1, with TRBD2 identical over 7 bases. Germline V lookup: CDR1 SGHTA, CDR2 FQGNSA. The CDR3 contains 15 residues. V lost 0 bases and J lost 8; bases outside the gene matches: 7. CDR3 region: CASSLAGGGMHEQFF. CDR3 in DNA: TGTGCCAGCAGCTTAGCGGGGGGAGGGATGCATGAGCAGTTCTTC.